This T cell receptor beta chain was retrieved from a study of PD-1 blockade in classical Hodgkin lymphoma. Study-level findings and limits: Whereas CD4+ TCR diversity had risen significantly by C4D1, CD8+ TCR diversity had not. The causes of the repertoire differences, possibly disease activity or prior therapy, remain undefined. Patients who responded completely had about the same baseline diversity as newly diagnosed patients.

The table came from immunoSEQ multiplex PCR; TCRdb's copy has only in-frame clones and leaves some out. The sample carries roughly 100,000 clones, about 89% recorded once. This clone was detected only a few times. The antigen remains undetermined. Trimming removed 2 bases at V and 3 bases at J, with 5 bases between. The length of the CDR3 is 14 residues. The germline CDR1 and CDR2 sequences are LGHNA and YNFKEQ. Autologous stem cell transplantation was followed by relapse in every patient, and brentuximab vedotin exposure varied. This receptor was obtained from a human donor with classical Hodgkin lymphoma. The sequencing here drew on peripheral blood mononuclear cells (PBMCs), taken before the second cycle of nivolumab. The J gene is TRBJ1-6, the V gene TRBV4-2, with TRBD1 as a possible D gene (5 bases). The CDR3: CASSQTGYNSPLHF. The CDR3 region has the DNA TGTGCCAGCAGCCAAACAGGCTATAATTCACCCCTCCACTTT.